A selection of T cell receptor beta chains follows, all from one sample in a study of blood T cell repertoires in COVID-19. The method was immunoSEQ multiplex PCR; TCRdb's version includes in-frame clones alone and lacks a portion of them. The table lists fewer than 400,000 clones, approximately 90% of them singletons, with 3.5% to 5% in the top ten. Material for sequencing was PBMCs or T cells enriched from blood (not recorded which). All receptors derive from a man between 25 and 39 years old who had recovered from COVID-19. CDR3s include the opening cysteine and the closing phenylalanine or tryptophan. Each record gives: D gene, J gene, V gene, clone size, CDR3 DNA, CDR3 protein. A D gene is named only where the DNA matches it firmly. Size values are once, few and many counts, or a class for expanded clones, and some rows have none.

>NA|TRBJ1-5|TRBV11-2|NA
TGTGCCAGCAGCTTTGGAGATCAGCCCCAGCATTTT
CASSFGDQPQHF
>NA|TRBJ1-1|TRBV29-1|few
TGCAGCGCCGATAGAGGCGGGACTGAAGCTTTCTTT
CSADRGGTEAFF
>TRBD1|TRBJ1-5|TRBV6-5|once
TGTGCCAGCAGACTAGGGACAGCAAATCAGCCCCAGCATTTT
CASRLGTANQPQHF
>NA|TRBJ1-1|TRBV28|NA
TGTGCCAGCAGTTTATCAGGCCGAGTTGAAGCTTTCTTT
CASSLSGRVEAFF
>NA|TRBJ1-5|TRBV5-6|NA
TGTGCCAGCAGCATGCAGGGCGTCGGCAATCAGCCCCAGCATTTT
CASSMQGVGNQPQHF
>NA|TRBJ2-6|TRBV23-1|NA
TGCGCCAGCAGTCATCCCCCCTTAGAGGTGAAGAGCTCTGGGGCCAACGTCCTGACTTTC
CASSHPPLEVKSSGANVLTF
>NA|TRBJ2-5|TRBV11-1|NA
TGTGCCAGCAGCTTTAGAGCTACACAGGGAGCACAGACCCAGTACTTC
CASSFRATQGAQTQYF
>NA|TRBJ1-5|TRBV19|NA
TGTGCCAGTAAACTCGGTAATCAGCCCCAGCATTTT
CASKLGNQPQHF
>NA|TRBJ1-1|TRBV2|NA
TGTGCCAGCATGGGGCGGCCGAACACTGAAGCTTTCTTT
CASMGRPNTEAFF
>NA|TRBJ1-1|TRBV6-5|few
TGTGCCAGCAGTCCTGACACTTGGAACACTGAAGCTTTCTTT
CASSPDTWNTEAFF
>TRBD2|TRBJ2-1|TRBV19|NA
TGTGCCACCGATAGCGGGGGGGCCTCTCTCTACAATGAGCAGTTCTTC
CATDSGGASLYNEQFF
>TRBD1|TRBJ1-4|TRBV15|NA
TGTGCCACCAGCAGTGGTGGTTGGGGACAGGGTAATGAAAAACTGTTTTTT
CATSSGGWGQGNEKLFF
>TRBD2|TRBJ2-7|TRBV27|NA
TGTGCCAGCAGTTTATCACGGGGGGACGAGCAGTACTTC
CASSLSRGDEQYF
>NA|TRBJ2-6|TRBV7-8|NA
TGTGCCAGCAGCTTAGCGGGGGGGCGCGGGGCCAACGTCCTGACTTTC
CASSLAGGRGANVLTF
>NA|TRBJ2-5|TRBV15|NA
TGTGCCACCAGCAGGGGGGGCGGGGGCCAAGAGACCCAGTACTTC
CATSRGGGGQETQYF
>NA|TRBJ1-6|TRBV27|few
TGTGCCAGCAGTCTCCAGAACAGGGCCTATAATTCACCCCTCCACTTT
CASSLQNRAYNSPLHF
>NA|TRBJ1-2|TRBV10-1|NA
TGCGCCAGCAGTGAGTCGAACAGCTATGGCTACACCTTC
CASSESNSYGYTF
>TRBD1|TRBJ2-1|TRBV28|NA
TGTGCCAGCAGAGCCGCAGGGGGCGAGCAGTTCTTC
CASRAAGGEQFF
>TRBD1|TRBJ1-6|TRBV2|NA
TGTGCCAGTCACCGGGACAGGGTGTCCGGGTCACCCCTCCACTTT
CASHRDRVSGSPLHF
>NA|TRBJ2-1|TRBV29-1|NA
TGCAGCGTTTCCCCCGCCGGGTCCTACAATGAGCAGTTCTTC
CSVSPAGSYNEQFF
>NA|TRBJ1-2|TRBV25-1|NA
TGTGCCAGCAGTGGCTCGCGGACACCCTATGGCTACACCTTC
CASSGSRTPYGYTF
>TRBD1|TRBJ1-1|TRBV29-1|NA
TGCAGCGTTCGGGCAGGGGGCTTTACTGAAGCTTTCTTT
CSVRAGGFTEAFF
>NA|TRBJ1-6|TRBV5-1|NA
TGCGCCAGCAGCTTGGAGGGGGGGGGAAATTCACCCCTCCACTTT
CASSLEGGGNSPLHF
>TRBD2|TRBJ2-1|TRBV9|few
TGTGCCAGCAGCGCCGGACTGAGCGGGGGGGGCGAGCAGTTCTTC
CASSAGLSGGGEQFF
>TRBD1|TRBJ2-7|TRBV28|few
TGTGCCAGCAGTTGGACAGGGGACTACGAGCAGTACTTC
CASSWTGDYEQYF
>NA|TRBJ2-3|TRBV4-1|NA
TGCGCCAGCAGCCAAGAGGTTAGTGAGGATACGCAGTATTTT
CASSQEVSEDTQYF
>NA|TRBJ2-7|TRBV19|NA
TGTGCCAGTAGTATTGGTTCCGGACAACACGTTGACTTC
CASSIGSGQHVDF
>TRBD2|TRBJ2-5|TRBV4-1|NA
TGCGCCAGCAGCCTCTCGCCGGTAGCGGGGGGAAAAGAGACCCAGTACTTC
CASSLSPVAGGKETQYF
>NA|TRBJ1-4|TRBV29-1|once
TGCAGCGTCCTACGACAGGCGGGGGGGGAAAAACTGTTTTTT
CSVLRQAGGEKLFF
>TRBD1|TRBJ1-2|TRBV7-9|NA
TGTGCCAGCAGCCTTCTCCAGGGGGACTATGGCTACACCTTC
CASSLLQGDYGYTF
>TRBD1|TRBJ2-2|TRBV7-2|few
TGTGCCAGCAGGGACAGGGGACCCACCGGGGAGCTGTTTTTT
CASRDRGPTGELFF
>TRBD2|TRBJ2-5|TRBV7-2|NA
TGTGCCAGCAGCCCCGGAGCGGGAGGTACCGGTCCCCCCCAGTACTTC
CASSPGAGGTGPPQYF
>NA|TRBJ1-6|TRBV28|NA
TGTGCCAGCAGTCCCGGAGTACCCTATAATTCACCCCTCCACTTT
CASSPGVPYNSPLHF
>NA|TRBJ1-1|TRBV27|NA
TGTGCCAGCAGTGCCCGCAGGGGGAACACTGAAGCTTTCTTT
CASSARRGNTEAFF
>TRBD2|TRBJ2-2|TRBV30|NA
TGTGCCTGGAACCTGACTAGCGGGCGCACCGGGGAGCTGTTTTTT
CAWNLTSGRTGELFF
>NA|TRBJ2-5|TRBV19|NA
TGTGCCAGTAGTATAGAAACCGCGGGGTGGGAGACCCAGTACTTC
CASSIETAGWETQYF
>NA|TRBJ2-1|TRBV2|NA
TGTGCCAGCAGTGAGGGGACTTCCCTCTTCTTC
CASSEGTSLFF
>NA|TRBJ2-2|TRBV4-1|few
TGCGCCAGCAGAGACGGACGCCTCTCGGCGGGCGGGGAGCTGTTTTTT
CASRDGRLSAGGELFF
>NA|TRBJ1-5|TRBV27|NA
TGTGCCAGCAGTCTCTACAGGGATCAGCCCCAGCATTTT
CASSLYRDQPQHF
>NA|TRBJ2-7|TRBV19|NA
TGTGCCAGTAGTACGGGTTCCTACGAGCAGTACTTC
CASSTGSYEQYF
>TRBD2|TRBJ2-2|TRBV7-9|NA
TGTGCCAGCAGCCTAAGAGCGGGAGGCAACACCGGGGAGCTGTTTTTT
CASSLRAGGNTGELFF
>NA|TRBJ1-1|TRBV28|NA
TGTGCCAGCCTCAGGGACTCGAACACTGAAGCTTTCTTT
CASLRDSNTEAFF
>TRBD1|TRBJ1-1|TRBV9|NA
TGTGCCAGCAGCGTAGGGGCAGGGGGCTGGGGCACTGAAGCTTTCTTT
CASSVGAGGWGTEAFF
>NA|TRBJ1-2|TRBV19|NA
TGTGCCAGTAGTATACGATCAGGGGTCGCCTACACCTTC
CASSIRSGVAYTF
>NA|TRBJ2-5|TRBV5-1|NA
TGCGCCAGCAGCAGGCCCCCGGAGTTGGGGAGTTATAGGGAGACCCAGTACTTC
CASSRPPELGSYRETQYF
>TRBD2|TRBJ2-7|TRBV4-1|NA
TGCGCCAGCAGCCAAGGGACTAGAAACGAGCAGTACTTC
CASSQGTRNEQYF
>NA|TRBJ2-2|TRBV28|NA
TGTGCCAGCAGTTTACACTATTTGAACACCGGGGAGCTGTTTTTT
CASSLHYLNTGELFF
>NA|TRBJ2-2|TRBV5-1|NA
TGCGCCAGCAGCTTGGGAGGGGGCACCGGGGAGCTGTTTTTT
CASSLGGGTGELFF